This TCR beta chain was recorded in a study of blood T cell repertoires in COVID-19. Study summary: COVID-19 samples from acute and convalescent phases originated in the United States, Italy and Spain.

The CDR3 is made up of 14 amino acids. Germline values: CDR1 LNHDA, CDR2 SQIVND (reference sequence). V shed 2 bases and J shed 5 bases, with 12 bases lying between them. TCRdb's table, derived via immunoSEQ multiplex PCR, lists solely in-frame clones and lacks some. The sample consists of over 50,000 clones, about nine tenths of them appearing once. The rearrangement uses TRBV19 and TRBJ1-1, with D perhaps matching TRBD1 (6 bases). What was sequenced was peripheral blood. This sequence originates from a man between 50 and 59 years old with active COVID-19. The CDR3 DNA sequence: TGTGCCAGTAGTATAAACAGGGTTAGTACTGAAGCTTTCTTT. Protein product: CASSINRVSTEAFF.